The clone carrying this TCR beta chain was picked up a small number of times. This sample is part of a study of blood T cell repertoires in COVID-19. Turning to the study itself: Italy, Spain and the United States were the sources of the convalescent and acute COVID-19 samples. T cells, B-cell-depleted T cells, or PBMCs supplied cDNA or gDNA.

Per the study methods: Reference gene primers were amplified, and this amplification served to estimate nucleated cell counts. Sequenced by immunoSEQ multiplex PCR; TCRdb stores in-frame clones only, minus some. That table supplies the V and J calls and clone size; D and trimming were determined from the DNA. The sample has under 300,000 clones, approximately 78% seen once; the top ten hold around 11%. Germline lookup yields CDR1 SGHNT and CDR2 YENEEA. The CDR3 loop spans 14 amino acids. Trimming took 5 bases from V and 8 from J, leaving 16 bases between them. This TCR was recovered from a woman aged 55-69 years with active or convalescent COVID-19. V gene TRBV11-3 combines with J gene TRBJ2-1; D remains ambiguous. Sequencing was performed on peripheral blood. CDR3 protein: CASSAALRGDEQFF. In DNA form, the CDR3 reads TGTGCCAGCAGCGCAGCCTTACGCGGCGATGAGCAGTTCTTC.